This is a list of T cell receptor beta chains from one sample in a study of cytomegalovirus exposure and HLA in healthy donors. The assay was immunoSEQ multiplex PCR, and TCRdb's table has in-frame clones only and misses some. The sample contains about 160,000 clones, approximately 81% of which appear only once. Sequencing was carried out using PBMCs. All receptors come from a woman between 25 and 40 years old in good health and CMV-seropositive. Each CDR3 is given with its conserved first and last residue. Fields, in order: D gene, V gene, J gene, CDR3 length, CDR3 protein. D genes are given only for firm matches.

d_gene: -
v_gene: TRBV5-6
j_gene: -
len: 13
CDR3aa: CASSLGPKYEQYF

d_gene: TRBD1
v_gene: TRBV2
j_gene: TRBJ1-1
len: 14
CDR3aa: CASSWTGLNTEAFF

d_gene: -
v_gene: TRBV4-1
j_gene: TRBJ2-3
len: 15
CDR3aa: CASSRSQDDTDTQYF

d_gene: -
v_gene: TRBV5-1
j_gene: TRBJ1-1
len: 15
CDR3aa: CASSLGVTSTTEAFF

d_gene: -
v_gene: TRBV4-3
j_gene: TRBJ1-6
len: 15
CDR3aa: CASREDSSYNSPLHF

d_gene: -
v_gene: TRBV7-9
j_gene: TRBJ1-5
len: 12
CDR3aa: CASSDERQPQHF

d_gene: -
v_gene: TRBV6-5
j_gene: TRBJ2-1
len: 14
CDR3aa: CASRNLIRTELQFF

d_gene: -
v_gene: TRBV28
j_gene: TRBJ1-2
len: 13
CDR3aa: CASSLNPVYGYTF

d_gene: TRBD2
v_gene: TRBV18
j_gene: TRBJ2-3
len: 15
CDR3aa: CASSPGLAGADTQYF

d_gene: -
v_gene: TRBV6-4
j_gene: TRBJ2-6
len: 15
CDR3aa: CASSDLQGGANVLTF

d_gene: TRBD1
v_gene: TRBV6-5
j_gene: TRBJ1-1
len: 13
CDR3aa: CASRRTGDIEAFF

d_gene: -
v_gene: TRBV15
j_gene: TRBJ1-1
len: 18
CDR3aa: CATSRDPPLGFRNTEAFF

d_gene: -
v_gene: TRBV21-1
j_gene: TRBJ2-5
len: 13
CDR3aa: CATPRVSEETQYF

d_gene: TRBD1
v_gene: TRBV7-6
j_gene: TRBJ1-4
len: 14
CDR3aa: CASSLALYTGELFF

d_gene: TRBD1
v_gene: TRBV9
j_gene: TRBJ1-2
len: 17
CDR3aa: CASSVALTGTANYGYTF

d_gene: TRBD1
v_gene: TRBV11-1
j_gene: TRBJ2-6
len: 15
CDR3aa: CASSLQGTGANVLTF

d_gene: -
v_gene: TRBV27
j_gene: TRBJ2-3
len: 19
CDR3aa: CASSLRGFKETSSTDTQYF

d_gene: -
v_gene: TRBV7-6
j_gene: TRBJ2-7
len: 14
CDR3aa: CASSLESGPHEQYF

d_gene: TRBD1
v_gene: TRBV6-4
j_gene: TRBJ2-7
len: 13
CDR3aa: CASSEGDRGEQYF

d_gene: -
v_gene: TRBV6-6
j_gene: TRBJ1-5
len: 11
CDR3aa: CASSSRQPQHF

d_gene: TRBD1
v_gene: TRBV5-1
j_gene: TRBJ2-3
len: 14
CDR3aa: CASSPGQVGDTQYF

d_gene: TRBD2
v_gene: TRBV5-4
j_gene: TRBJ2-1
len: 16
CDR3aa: CASSRGRAGEYNEQFF

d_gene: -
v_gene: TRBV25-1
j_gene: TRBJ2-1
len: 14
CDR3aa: CASSGAGPLNEQFF

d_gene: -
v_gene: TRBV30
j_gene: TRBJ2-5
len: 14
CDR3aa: CAWSVLTPRETQYF

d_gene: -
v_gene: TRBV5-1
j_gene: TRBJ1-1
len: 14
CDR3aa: CASSLTAMNTEAFF

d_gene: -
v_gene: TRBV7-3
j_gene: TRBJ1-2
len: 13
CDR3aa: CASSPDRNYGYTF

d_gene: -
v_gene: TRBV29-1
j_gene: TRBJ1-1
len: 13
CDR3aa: CSVDTGWGTEAFF

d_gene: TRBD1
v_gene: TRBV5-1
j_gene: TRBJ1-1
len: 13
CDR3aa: CASFGQGDTEAFF

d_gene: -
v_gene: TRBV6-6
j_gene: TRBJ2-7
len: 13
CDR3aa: CASSYGLAHEQYF

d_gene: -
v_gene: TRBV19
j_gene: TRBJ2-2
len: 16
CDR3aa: CASSPRPRVETGELFF

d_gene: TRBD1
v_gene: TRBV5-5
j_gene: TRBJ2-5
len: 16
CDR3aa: CASSVNRGRIGETQYF

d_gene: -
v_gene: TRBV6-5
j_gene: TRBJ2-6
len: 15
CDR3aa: CASSYLSGGANVLTF

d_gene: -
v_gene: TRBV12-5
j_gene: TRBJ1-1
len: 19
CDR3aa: CASGLAKSDSLNMNTEAFF

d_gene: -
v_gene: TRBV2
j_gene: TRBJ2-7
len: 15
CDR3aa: CASSEGRRESYEQYF

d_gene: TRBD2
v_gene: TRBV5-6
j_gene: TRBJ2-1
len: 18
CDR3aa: CASRSSPGLAPETYEQFF

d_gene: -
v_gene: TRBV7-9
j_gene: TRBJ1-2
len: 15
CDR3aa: CASSETVTVGYGYTF

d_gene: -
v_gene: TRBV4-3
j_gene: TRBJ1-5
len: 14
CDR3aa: CASSFTGTNQPQHF

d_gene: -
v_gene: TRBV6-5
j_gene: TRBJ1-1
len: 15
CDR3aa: CASSYAGGSNTEAFF

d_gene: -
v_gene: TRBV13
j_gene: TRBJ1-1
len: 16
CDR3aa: CASSLGLKAVNTEAFF

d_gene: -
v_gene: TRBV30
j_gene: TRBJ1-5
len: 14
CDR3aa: CAYSREPSNQPQHF

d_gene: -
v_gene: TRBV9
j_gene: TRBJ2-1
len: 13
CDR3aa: CASSVGPSREQFF

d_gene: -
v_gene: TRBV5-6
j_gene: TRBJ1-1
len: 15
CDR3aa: CASSLLSLANTEAFF

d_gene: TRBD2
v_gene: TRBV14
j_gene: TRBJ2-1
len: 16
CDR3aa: CASSQYKTSDYNEQFF

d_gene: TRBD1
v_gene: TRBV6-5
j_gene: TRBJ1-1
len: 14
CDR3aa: CASSYSPGQGAAFF

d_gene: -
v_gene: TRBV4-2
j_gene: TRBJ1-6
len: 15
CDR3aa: CASSPYPSLNSPLHF

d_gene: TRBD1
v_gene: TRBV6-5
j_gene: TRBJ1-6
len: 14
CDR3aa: CASSRDRGNSPLHF

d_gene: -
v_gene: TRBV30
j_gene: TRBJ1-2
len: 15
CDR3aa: CAFAGVSLPFYGYTF

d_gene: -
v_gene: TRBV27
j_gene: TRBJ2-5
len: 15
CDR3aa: CASSPFWEPIGTQYF

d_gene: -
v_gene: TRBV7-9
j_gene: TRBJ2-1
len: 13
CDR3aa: CANGGSSYNEQFF

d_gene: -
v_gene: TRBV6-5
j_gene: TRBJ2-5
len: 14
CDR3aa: CASSYAGPRETQYF

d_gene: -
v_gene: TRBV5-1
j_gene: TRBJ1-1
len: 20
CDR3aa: CASSLTHQTTGFIMNTEAFF